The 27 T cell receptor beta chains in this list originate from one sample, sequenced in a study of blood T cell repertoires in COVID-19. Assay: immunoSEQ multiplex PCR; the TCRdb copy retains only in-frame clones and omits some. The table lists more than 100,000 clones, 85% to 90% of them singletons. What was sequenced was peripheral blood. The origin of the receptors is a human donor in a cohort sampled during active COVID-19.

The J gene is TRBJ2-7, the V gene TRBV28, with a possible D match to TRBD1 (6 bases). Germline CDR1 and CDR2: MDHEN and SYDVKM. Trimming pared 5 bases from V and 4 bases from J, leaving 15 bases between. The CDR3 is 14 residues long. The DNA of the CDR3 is TGTGCCAGCAGTCGCTCACAGGGATTATACGAGCAGTACTTC. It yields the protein CASSRSQGLYEQYF.

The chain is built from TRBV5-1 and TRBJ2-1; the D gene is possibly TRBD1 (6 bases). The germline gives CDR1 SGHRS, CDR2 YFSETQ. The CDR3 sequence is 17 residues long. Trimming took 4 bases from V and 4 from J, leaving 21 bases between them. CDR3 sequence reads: CASSDPPLGARYNEQFF. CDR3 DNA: TGCGCCAGCAGCGATCCTCCATTGGGGGCCCGGTACAATGAGCAGTTCTTC.

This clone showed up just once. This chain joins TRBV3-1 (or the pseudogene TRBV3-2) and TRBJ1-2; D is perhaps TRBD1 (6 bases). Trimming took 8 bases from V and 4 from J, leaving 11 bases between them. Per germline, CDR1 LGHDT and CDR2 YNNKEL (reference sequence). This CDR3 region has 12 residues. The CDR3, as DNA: TGTGCCAGCCGGTCAGGGGCCTATGGCTACACCTTC. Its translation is CASRSGAYGYTF.

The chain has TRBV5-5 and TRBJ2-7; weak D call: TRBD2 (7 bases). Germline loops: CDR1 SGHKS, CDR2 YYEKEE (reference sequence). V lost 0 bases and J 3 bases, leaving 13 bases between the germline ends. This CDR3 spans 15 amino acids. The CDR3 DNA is TGTGCCAGCAGCTTGGCGGGGGGCAGGGACTACGAGCAGTACTTC. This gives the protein CASSLAGGRDYEQYF.

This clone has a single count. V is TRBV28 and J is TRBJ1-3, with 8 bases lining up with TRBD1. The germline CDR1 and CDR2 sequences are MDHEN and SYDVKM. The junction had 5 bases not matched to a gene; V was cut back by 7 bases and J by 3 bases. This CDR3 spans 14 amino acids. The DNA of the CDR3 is TGTGCCAGCACTACAGGGGGTTTTGGAAACACCATATATTTT. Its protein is CASTTGGFGNTIYF.

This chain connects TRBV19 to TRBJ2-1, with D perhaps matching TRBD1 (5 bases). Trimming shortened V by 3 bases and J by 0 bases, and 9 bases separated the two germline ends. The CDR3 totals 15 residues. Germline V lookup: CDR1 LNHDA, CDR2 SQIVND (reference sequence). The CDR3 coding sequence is TGTGCCAGTAGTATGCAGGGCTACTCCTACAATGAGCAGTTCTTC. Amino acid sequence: CASSMQGYSYNEQFF.

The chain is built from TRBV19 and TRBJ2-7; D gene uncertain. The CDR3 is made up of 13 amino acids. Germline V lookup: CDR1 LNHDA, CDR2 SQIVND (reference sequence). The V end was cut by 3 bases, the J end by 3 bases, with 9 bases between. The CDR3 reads CASSMSPYYEQYF. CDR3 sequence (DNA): TGTGCCAGTAGTATGAGCCCCTACTACGAGCAGTACTTC.

Written as DNA, the CDR3 is TGTGCCAGCACCCCGAGGTGGACAGGGGGAAACTATGGCTACACCTTC. Translated: CASTPRWTGGNYGYTF. This rearrangement joins TRBV7-2 to TRBJ1-2; TRBD1 matches 10 bases. The CDR3 spans 16 residues. Germline CDR1 is SGHTA and CDR2 is FQGNSA. Trimming cost V 7 bases and J 2 bases; bases outside gene matches: 10.

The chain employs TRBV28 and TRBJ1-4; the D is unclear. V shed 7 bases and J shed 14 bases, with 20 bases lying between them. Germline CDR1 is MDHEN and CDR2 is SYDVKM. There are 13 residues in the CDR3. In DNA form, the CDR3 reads TGTGCCAGCACTTCACCTTCCCCGGGAAAGCTGTTTTTT. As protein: CASTSPSPGKLFF.

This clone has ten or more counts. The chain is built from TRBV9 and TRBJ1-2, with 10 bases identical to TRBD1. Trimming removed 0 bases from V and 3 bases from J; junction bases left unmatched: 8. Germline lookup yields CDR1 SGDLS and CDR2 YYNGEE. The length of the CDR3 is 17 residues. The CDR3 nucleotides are TGTGCCAGCAGCGTAGCCCGGGACAGGGGAGGGTACTATGGCTACACCTTC. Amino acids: CASSVARDRGGYYGYTF.

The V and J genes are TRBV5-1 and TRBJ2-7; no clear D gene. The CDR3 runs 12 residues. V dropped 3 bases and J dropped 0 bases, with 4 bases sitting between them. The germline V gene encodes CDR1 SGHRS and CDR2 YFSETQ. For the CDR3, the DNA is TGCGCCAGCAGCTCGGTCTCCTACGAGCAGTACTTC. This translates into CASSSVSYEQYF. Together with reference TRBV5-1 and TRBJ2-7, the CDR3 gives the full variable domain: KAGVTQTPRYLIKTRGQQVTLSCSPISGHRSVSWYQQTPGQGLQFLFEYFSETQRNKGNFPGRFSGRQFSNSRSEMNVSTLELGDSALYLCASSSVSYEQYFGPGTRLTVT.

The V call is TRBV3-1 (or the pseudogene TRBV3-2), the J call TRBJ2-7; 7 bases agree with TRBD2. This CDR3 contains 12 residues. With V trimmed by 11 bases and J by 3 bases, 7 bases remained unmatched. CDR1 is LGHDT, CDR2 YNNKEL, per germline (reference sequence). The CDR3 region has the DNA TGTGCCGCGGGGGATGGGCTCTACGAGCAGTACTTC. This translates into CAAGDGLYEQYF.

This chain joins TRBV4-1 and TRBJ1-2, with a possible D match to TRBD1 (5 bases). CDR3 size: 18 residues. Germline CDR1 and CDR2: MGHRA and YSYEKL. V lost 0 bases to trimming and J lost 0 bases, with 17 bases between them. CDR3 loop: CASSQDAFTTVANYGYTF. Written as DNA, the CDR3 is TGCGCCAGCAGCCAAGATGCCTTCACGACAGTAGCTAACTATGGCTACACCTTC.

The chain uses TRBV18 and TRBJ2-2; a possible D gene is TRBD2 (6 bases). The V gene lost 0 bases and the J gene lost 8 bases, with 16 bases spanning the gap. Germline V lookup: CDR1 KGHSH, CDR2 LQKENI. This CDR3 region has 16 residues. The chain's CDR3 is CASSPPVSGAGGELFF. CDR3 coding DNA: TGTGCCAGCTCACCACCCGTAAGCGGCGCGGGAGGGGAGCTGTTTTTT.

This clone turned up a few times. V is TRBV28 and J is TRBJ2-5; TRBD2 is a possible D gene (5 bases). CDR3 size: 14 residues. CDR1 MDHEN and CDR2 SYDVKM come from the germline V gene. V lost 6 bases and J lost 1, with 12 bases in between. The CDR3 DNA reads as TGTGCCAGCAGGCGGGCCTCTCTCCAAGAGACCCAGTACTTC. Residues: CASRRASLQETQYF.

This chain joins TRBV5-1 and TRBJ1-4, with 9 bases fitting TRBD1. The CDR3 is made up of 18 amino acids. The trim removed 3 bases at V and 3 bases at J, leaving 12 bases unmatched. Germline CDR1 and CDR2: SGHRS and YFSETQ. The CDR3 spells CASSSRGTGYFANEKLFF. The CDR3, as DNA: TGCGCCAGCAGCTCGAGGGGGACAGGGTACTTTGCTAATGAAAAACTGTTTTTT.

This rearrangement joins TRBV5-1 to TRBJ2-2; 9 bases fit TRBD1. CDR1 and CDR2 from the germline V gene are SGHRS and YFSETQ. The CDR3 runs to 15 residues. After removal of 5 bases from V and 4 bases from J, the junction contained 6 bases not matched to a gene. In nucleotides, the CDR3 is TGCGCCAGCAGTTGGTCGGGACAGGGCACCGGGGAGCTGTTTTTT. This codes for CASSWSGQGTGELFF.

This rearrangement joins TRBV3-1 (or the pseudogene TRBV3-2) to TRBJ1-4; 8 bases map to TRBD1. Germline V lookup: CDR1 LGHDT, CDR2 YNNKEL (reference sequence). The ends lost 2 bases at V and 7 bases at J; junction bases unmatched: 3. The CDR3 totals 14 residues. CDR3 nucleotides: TGTGCCAGCAGCCAACAGGGGGCGCGTGAAAAACTGTTTTTT. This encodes CASSQQGAREKLFF.

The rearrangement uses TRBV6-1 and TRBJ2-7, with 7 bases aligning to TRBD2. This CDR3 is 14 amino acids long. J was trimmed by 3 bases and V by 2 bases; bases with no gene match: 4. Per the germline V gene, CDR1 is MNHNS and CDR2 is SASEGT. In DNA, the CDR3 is TGTGCCAGCAGTGAAAGTGGGGGGGTCTACGAGCAGTACTTC. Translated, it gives CASSESGGVYEQYF.

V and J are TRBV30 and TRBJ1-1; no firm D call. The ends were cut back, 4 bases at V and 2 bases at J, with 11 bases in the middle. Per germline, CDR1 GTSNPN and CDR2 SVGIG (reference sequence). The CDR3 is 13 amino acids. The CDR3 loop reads CAWNIQVNTEAFF. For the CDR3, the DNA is TGTGCCTGGAATATCCAGGTTAACACTGAAGCTTTCTTT.

CDR3 region: CASSPPTGLATGELFF. In DNA form, the CDR3 reads TGTGCCAGCTCACCACCTACAGGACTAGCAACCGGGGAGCTGTTTTTT. This chain joins TRBV18 and TRBJ2-2; 8 bases fit TRBD2. The CDR3 runs 16 residues. The germline V gene has CDR1 KGHSH and CDR2 LQKENI. The trim removed 0 bases at V and 5 bases at J, leaving 5 bases unmatched.

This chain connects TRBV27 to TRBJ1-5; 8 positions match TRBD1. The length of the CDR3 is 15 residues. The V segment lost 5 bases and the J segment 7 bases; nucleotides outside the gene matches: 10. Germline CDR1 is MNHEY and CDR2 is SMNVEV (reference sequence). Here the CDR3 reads CASSPSGGVDQPQHF. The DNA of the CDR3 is TGTGCCAGCAGTCCTTCAGGGGGCGTCGACCAGCCCCAGCATTTT.

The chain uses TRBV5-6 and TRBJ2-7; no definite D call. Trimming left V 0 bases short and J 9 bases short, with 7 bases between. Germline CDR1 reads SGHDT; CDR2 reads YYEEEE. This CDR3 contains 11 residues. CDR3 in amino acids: CASSLAGRQYF. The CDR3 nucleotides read TGTGCCAGCAGCTTGGCTGGCAGGCAGTACTTC.

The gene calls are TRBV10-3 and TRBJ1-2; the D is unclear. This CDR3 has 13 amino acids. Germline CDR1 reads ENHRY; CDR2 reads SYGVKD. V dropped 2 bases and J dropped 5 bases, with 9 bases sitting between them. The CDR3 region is CAISETAGYGYTF. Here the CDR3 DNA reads TGTGCCATCAGTGAGACGGCCGGGTATGGCTACACCTTC.

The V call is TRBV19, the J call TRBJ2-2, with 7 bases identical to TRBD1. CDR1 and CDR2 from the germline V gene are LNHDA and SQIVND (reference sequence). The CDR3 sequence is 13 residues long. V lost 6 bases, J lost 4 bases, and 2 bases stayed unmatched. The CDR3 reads CASRQGRTGELFF. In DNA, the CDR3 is TGTGCCAGTAGACAGGGGCGCACCGGGGAGCTGTTTTTT.

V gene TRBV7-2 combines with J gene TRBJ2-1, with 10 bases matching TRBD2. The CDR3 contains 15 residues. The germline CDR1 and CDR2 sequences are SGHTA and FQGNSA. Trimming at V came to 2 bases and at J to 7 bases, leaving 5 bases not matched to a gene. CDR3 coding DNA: TGTGCCAGCAGCTTACTAGCGGGAGTAGGGAATGAGCAGTTCTTC. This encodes CASSLLAGVGNEQFF.

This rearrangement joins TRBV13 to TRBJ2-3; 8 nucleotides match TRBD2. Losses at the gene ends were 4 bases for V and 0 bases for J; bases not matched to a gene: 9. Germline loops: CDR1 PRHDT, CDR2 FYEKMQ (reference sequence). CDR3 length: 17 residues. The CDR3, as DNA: TGTGCCAGCAGCTCCTCTCTTAGCGGGGCTAGCACAGATACGCAGTATTTT. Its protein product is CASSSSLSGASTDTQYF.